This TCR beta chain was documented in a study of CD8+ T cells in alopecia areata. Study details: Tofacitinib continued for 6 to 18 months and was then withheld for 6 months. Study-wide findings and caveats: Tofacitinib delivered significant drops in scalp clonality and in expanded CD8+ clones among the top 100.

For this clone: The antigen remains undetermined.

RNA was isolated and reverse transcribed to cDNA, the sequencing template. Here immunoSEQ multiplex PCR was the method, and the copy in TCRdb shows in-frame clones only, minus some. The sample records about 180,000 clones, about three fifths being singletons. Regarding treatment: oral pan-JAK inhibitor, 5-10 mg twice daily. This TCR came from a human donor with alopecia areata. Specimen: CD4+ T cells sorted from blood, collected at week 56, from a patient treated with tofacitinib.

The CDR3 reads CASSGTANYGYTF. For the CDR3, the DNA is TGTGCCAGCTCTGGGACGGCTAACTATGGCTACACCTTC. This chain connects TRBV2 to TRBJ1-2; the D gene is possibly TRBD1 (5 bases). Per germline, CDR1 SNHLY and CDR2 FYNNEI. V lost 8 bases to trimming and J lost 0 bases, with 10 bases between them. There are 13 residues in the CDR3.